These T cell receptor beta chains were read from a single sample in a study of shared clonotypes between healthy human individuals. Produced via immunoSEQ multiplex PCR; TCRdb's table is partial and in-frame only. Here the sample spans about 680,000 clones, 60% to 75% being singletons. What was sequenced was memory CD4+ T cells sorted from blood. Source of these receptors: a woman under 40 in good health. Each CDR3 is given with its conserved first and last residue. D genes are given only for firm matches. Clone size, where shown, is once, few, many, or a class for clones that have expanded.

TRBV7-2	TRBJ1-2	TRBD1	few	CASSQAGTGEDDGYTF	TGTGCCAGCAGCCAGGCCGGGACAGGGGAAGATGATGGCTACACCTTC
TRBV30	TRBJ2-2	-	-	CAWSGSTGELFF	TGTGCCTGGAGTGGATCCACCGGGGAGCTGTTTTTT
TRBV6-1	TRBJ2-7	TRBD2	-	CASSLADAYEQYF	TGTGCCAGCAGCCTAGCGGATGCCTACGAGCAGTACTTC
TRBV28	TRBJ1-4	TRBD1	-	CASSLGTANEKLFF	TGTGCCAGCAGTTTGGGGACAGCTAATGAAAAACTGTTTTTT
TRBV5-6	TRBJ2-7	TRBD1	-	CASSLGDRVYEQYF	TGTGCCAGCAGCTTAGGGGACAGGGTATACGAGCAGTACTTC
TRBV5-1	TRBJ2-5	TRBD1	-	CASSRQSDRGETQYF	TGCGCCAGCAGCAGACAATCTGACAGGGGAGAGACCCAGTACTTC
TRBV9	TRBJ2-2	TRBD2	-	CASSVELAGGPGELFF	TGTGCCAGCAGCGTAGAACTAGCGGGAGGGCCCGGGGAGCTGTTTTTT
TRBV5-1	TRBJ2-5	TRBD2	-	CASSLAMGSSGSRQETQYF	TGCGCCAGCAGCTTGGCCATGGGGAGCAGCGGGAGTCGCCAAGAGACCCAGTACTTC
TRBV11-3	TRBJ1-1	-	-	CASSPPGRGTGAFF	TGTGCCAGCAGCCCGCCCGGCAGGGGCACAGGAGCTTTCTTT
TRBV19	TRBJ2-3	-	-	CASRPLGTPRMVGTDTQYF	TGTGCCAGTAGACCACTCGGGACTCCCCGGATGGTGGGCACAGATACGCAGTATTTT
TRBV7-2	TRBJ1-1	-	-	CASSFSSSNTEAFF	TGTGCCAGCAGCTTTTCATCATCGAACACTGAAGCTTTCTTT
TRBV10-3	TRBJ2-7	-	-	CAISESTSKEQYF	TGTGCCATCAGTGAGTCCACCTCTAAGGAGCAGTACTTC
TRBV7-3	TRBJ2-5	-	-	CASSFGSNRDQTQYF	TGTGCCAGCAGCTTCGGCTCAAACAGGGATCAGACCCAGTACTTC
TRBV11-3	TRBJ1-1	-	-	CASSRNTDTEAFF	TGTGCCAGCAGCCGCAACACCGACACTGAAGCTTTCTTT
TRBV4-1	TRBJ2-3	-	-	CASSRSLASSPTDTQYF	TGCGCCAGCAGCCGGAGCTTGGCTAGCAGTCCCACAGATACGCAGTATTTT
TRBV1	TRBJ2-3	-	-	CTSSQCVLRAILGLTDTQYF	TGCACCAGCAGCCAATGTGTGCTGCGGGCAATACTTGGACTCACAGATACGCAGTATTTT
TRBV2	TRBJ2-2	TRBD1	few	CASKGATNTGELFF	TGTGCCAGCAAGGGGGCGACGAACACCGGGGAGCTGTTTTTT
TRBV28	TRBJ2-7	-	-	CASSPARGYEQYF	TGTGCCAGCAGTCCCGCGAGGGGCTACGAGCAGTACTTC
TRBV19	TRBJ1-2	TRBD1	few	CASKGTGANYGYTF	TGTGCCAGTAAAGGGACAGGGGCCAACTATGGCTACACCTTC
TRBV5-1	TRBJ2-1	-	-	CASSLALTIRNEQFF	TGCGCCAGCAGCTTAGCTCTAACCATAAGGAATGAGCAGTTCTTC
TRBV5-8	TRBJ2-3	-	-	CASSPRRNTDTQYF	TGTGCCAGCAGCCCAAGACGGAACACAGATACGCAGTATTTT
TRBV7-8	TRBJ1-5	-	few	CASSLGGAGQPQHF	TGTGCCAGCAGCTTAGGAGGGGCGGGTCAGCCCCAGCATTTT
TRBV4-1	TRBJ1-5	-	-	CASSQEGAGNRAQHF	TGCGCCAGCAGCCAAGAAGGGGCCGGCAATCGAGCCCAGCATTTT
TRBV15	TRBJ1-4	-	-	CATSRQGANEKLFF	TGTGCCACCAGCAGACAGGGAGCTAATGAAAAACTGTTTTTT
TRBV19	TRBJ1-5	-	few	CASDGAVSNQPQHF	TGTGCCAGTGACGGGGCAGTTAGCAATCAGCCCCAGCATTTT
TRBV9	TRBJ1-2	-	-	CASTRSRGTTNYGYTF	TGTGCCAGCACCCGTAGTCGGGGGACTACTAACTATGGCTACACCTTC
TRBV5-1	TRBJ1-5	-	-	CASSLGGLGNQPQHF	TGCGCCAGCAGCTTGGGAGGTCTTGGGAATCAGCCCCAGCATTTT
TRBV19	TRBJ2-7	-	few	CASSRGFQYEQYF	TGTGCCAGTAGTCGGGGGTTCCAGTACGAGCAGTACTTC
TRBV10-2	TRBJ2-3	-	-	CASGPPGADTQYF	TGCGCCAGCGGACCGCCGGGGGCAGATACGCAGTATTTT
TRBV10-2	TRBJ2-2	-	-	CASRDTQNTGELFF	TGCGCCAGCAGGGACACACAGAACACCGGGGAGCTGTTTTTT
TRBV19	TRBJ2-1	TRBD2	-	CASSILSGKGYNEQFF	TGTGCCAGTAGTATCCTTAGCGGGAAGGGCTACAATGAGCAGTTCTTC
TRBV27	TRBJ2-7	TRBD1	-	CASSIYRGEQYF	TGTGCCAGCAGTATCTACAGGGGCGAGCAGTACTTC
TRBV19	TRBJ2-7	-	few	CASSISVLQGGYEQYF	TGTGCCAGTAGTATATCGGTCCTCCAGGGGGGCTACGAGCAGTACTTC
TRBV15	TRBJ2-1	TRBD1	once	CATSGDRGSYNEQFF	TGTGCCACCAGCGGGGACAGGGGATCGTACAATGAGCAGTTCTTC
TRBV18	TRBJ2-7	TRBD1	-	CASSPDRGNYEQYF	TGTGCCAGCTCACCGGACAGGGGAAACTACGAGCAGTACTTC
TRBV28	TRBJ1-5	TRBD1	-	CASSLGRDRVGNQPQHF	TGTGCCAGCAGCCTCGGCCGGGACAGGGTGGGCAATCAGCCCCAGCATTTT
TRBV21-1	TRBJ2-2	-	once	CASSKVGGTNTGELFF	TGTGCCAGCAGCAAAGTTGGCGGGACGAACACCGGGGAGCTGTTTTTT
TRBV6-1	TRBJ2-3	-	-	CASSNRVTDTQYF	TGTGCCAGCAGCAACAGGGTGACAGATACGCAGTATTTT
TRBV5-1	TRBJ1-1	TRBD1	-	CASSIGQELEAFF	TGCGCCAGCAGCATAGGACAGGAACTTGAAGCTTTCTTT
TRBV6-1	TRBJ1-5	-	-	CASRGEYSNQPQHF	TGTGCCAGCAGGGGCGAGTATAGCAATCAGCCCCAGCATTTT
TRBV5-1	TRBJ2-1	TRBD2	-	CASSPGLAGAFNEQFF	TGCGCCAGCAGCCCAGGACTAGCGGGAGCCTTCAATGAGCAGTTCTTC
TRBV2	TRBJ1-1	TRBD1	-	CASRKRTGESAEAFF	TGTGCCAGCAGAAAAAGGACAGGGGAGTCGGCTGAAGCTTTCTTT
TRBV2	TRBJ1-2	-	-	CASRKGEGYGYTF	TGTGCCAGTAGGAAGGGGGAGGGCTATGGCTACACCTTC
TRBV4-2	TRBJ1-5	-	-	CASSQGRHQPQHF	TGTGCCAGCAGCCAAGGTCGGCATCAGCCCCAGCATTTT
TRBV7-9	TRBJ2-7	-	few	CASSPRRPNPYEQYF	TGTGCCAGCAGCCCTCGACGGCCCAACCCCTACGAGCAGTACTTC
TRBV28	TRBJ2-2	-	-	CASSPGQITGELFF	TGTGCCAGCAGTCCCGGACAGATCACCGGGGAGCTGTTTTTT